This entry lists 6 T cell receptor beta chains sequenced from one sample in a study of blood T cell repertoires in COVID-19. The protocol was immunoSEQ multiplex PCR, while the TCRdb copy is restricted to in-frame clones and leaves out a portion. The table has under 300,000 clones, 75% to 85% seen once. The specimen was peripheral blood. Receptors were obtained from a woman aged 55-69 years with active or convalescent COVID-19.

This chain joins TRBV13 and TRBJ2-7; 12 nucleotides align to TRBD2. V gave up 4 bases and J gave up 7 bases; unmatched junction bases: 14. The CDR3 is made up of 17 amino acids. Germline CDR1 PRHDT, CDR2 FYEKMQ (reference sequence). Here the CDR3 reads CASSSKLRLAGAGEQYF. The CDR3 coding sequence is TGTGCCAGCAGCTCTAAACTCCGACTAGCGGGGGCGGGGGAGCAGTACTTC.

The J gene is TRBJ1-2, the V gene TRBV6-6; no firm D call. The CDR3 runs to 13 residues. Germline CDR1 reads MNHNY; CDR2 reads SVGAGI (reference sequence). V was trimmed by 2 bases and J by 9 bases, leaving 13 bases between them. The CDR3 spells CASSYGQKSSYTF. The CDR3 bases are TGTGCCAGCAGTTACGGGCAAAAGAGTAGCTACACCTTC.

The gene calls are TRBV6-5 and TRBJ2-7; tentative D call: TRBD1 (5 bases). The CDR3 totals 13 residues. V lost 6 bases and J 2 bases, leaving 11 bases between the germline ends. Germline loops: CDR1 MNHEY, CDR2 SVGAGI. CDR3 loop: CASRPTATYEQYF. CDR3 nucleotides: TGTGCCAGCAGACCGACAGCCACCTACGAGCAGTACTTC.

This clone was observed a single time. V is TRBV5-4 and J is TRBJ1-1; weak D call: TRBD1 (5 bases). CDR1 and CDR2 (germline): SGHNT, YYREEE (reference sequence). The germline V and J ends were trimmed by 0 bases and 1 base, with 13 bases remaining between them. This CDR3 region has 16 residues. CDR3 in amino acids: CASSLDPGGRNTEAFF. CDR3 sequence (DNA): TGTGCCAGCAGCTTGGATCCCGGGGGGAGGAACACTGAAGCTTTCTTT.

This chain uses TRBV7-2 with TRBJ2-3; D is possibly TRBD2 (7 bases). The CDR3 is 15 residues long. Trimming removed 1 base from V and 2 bases from J, with 10 bases in between. Germline loops: CDR1 SGHTA, CDR2 FQGNSA. CDR3 bases: TGTGCCAGCAGCTTAGTGGCGGGGGCCACAGATACGCAGTATTTT. Translated: CASSLVAGATDTQYF. Variable domain in full (rest from reference TRBV7-2 and TRBJ2-3): GAGVSQSPSNKVTEKGKDVELRCDPISGHTALYWYRQSLGQGLEFLIYFQGNSAPDKSGLPSDRFSAERTGGSVSTLTIQRTQQEDSAVYLCASSLVAGATDTQYFGPGTRLTVL.

CDR3 nucleotides: TGTGCCAGCAGGTCAGAGCGGGGGCGATACAATGAGCAGTTCTTC. Protein: CASRSERGRYNEQFF. V and J are TRBV7-9 and TRBJ2-1; 8 nucleotides match TRBD2. Per germline, CDR1 SEHNR and CDR2 FQNEAQ (reference sequence). There are 15 residues in the CDR3. V trimming: 6 bases; J trimming: 4 bases; junction bases outside the gene matches: 8.